This T cell receptor beta chain came from a study of blood T cell repertoires in COVID-19. Profiled with immunoSEQ multiplex PCR; TCRdb holds only in-frame clones, not every one. This sample has under 150,000 clones; roughly 87% occur once, and the top ten carry 15% to 20%. Residents of about two dozen US areas, aged about 18 to 95 years, made up the participants. Participants were placed into cohorts based on the clinical history they reported. Donors of Cohort 3 who recovered were those that had two negative PCRs, clearance, or symptom resolution. Germline V gene sequence: CDR1 SGHAT, CDR2 FQDESV (reference sequence). The CDR3 is made up of 15 amino acids. Trimming stripped 5 bases from V and 4 bases from J, with 18 bases between.

This clonotype originated in a man younger than 45 who had recovered from COVID-19. Sequencing used PBMCs or T cells enriched from blood (not recorded which). J is TRBJ2-7 and V is TRBV11-1; D is possibly TRBD1 (5 bases). The CDR3 here is CASSPRARTAYEQYF. For the CDR3, the DNA is TGTGCCAGCAGCCCCAGGGCCAGGACGGCGTACGAGCAGTACTTC.